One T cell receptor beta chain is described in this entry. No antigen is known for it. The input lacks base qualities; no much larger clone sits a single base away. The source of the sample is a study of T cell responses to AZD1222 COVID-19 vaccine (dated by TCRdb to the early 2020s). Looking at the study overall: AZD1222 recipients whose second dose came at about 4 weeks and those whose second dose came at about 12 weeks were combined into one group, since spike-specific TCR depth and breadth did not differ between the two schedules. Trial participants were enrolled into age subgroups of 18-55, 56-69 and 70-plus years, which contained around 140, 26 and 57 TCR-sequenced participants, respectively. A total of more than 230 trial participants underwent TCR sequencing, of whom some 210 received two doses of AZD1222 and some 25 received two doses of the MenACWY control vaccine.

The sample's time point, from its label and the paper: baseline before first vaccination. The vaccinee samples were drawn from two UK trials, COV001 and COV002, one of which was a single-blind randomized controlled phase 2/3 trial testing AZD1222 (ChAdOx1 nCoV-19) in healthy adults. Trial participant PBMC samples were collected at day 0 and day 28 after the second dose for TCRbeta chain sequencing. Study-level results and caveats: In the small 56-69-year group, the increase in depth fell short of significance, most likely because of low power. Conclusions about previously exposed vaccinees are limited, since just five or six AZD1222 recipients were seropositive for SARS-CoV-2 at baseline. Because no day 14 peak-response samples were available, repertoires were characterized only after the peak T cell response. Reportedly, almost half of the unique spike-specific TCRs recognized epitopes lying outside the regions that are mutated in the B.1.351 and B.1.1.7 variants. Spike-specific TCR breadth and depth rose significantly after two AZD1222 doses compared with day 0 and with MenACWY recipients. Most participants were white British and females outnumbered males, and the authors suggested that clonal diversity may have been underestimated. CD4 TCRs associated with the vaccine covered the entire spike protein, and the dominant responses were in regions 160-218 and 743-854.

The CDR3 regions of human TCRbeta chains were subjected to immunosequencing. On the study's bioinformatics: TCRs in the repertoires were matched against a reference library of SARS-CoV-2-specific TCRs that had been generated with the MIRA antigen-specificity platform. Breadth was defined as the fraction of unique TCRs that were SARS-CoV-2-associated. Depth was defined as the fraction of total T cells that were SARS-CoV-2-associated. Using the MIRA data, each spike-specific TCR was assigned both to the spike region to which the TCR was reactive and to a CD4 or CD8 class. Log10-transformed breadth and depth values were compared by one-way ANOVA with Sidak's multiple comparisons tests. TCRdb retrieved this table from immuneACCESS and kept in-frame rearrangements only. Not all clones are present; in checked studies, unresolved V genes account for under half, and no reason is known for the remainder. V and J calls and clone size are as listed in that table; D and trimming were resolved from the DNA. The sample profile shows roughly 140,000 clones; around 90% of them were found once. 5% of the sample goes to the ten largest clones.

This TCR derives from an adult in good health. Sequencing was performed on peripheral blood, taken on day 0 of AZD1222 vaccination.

The CDR3 has the sequence CASSQDWISRNEQFF. The base sequence is TGTGCCAGCAGCCAAGATTGGATTAGTCGTAATGAGCAGTTCTTC. In this chain, TRBV4-2 is recombined with TRBJ2-1; confidence is insufficient to name the D gene. CDR1 is given as LGHNA and CDR2 as YNFKEQ, both from the germline V gene. From cysteine to phenylalanine, the CDR3 is 15 amino acids long. Only the CDR3 part of the read is kept: 45 bases, read in frame from the first base. V loses 0 bases of germline sequence and J loses 7 bases, and the interval between the two ends is 13 bases.